This T cell receptor beta chain was sequenced in a study of shared clonotypes between healthy human individuals. Trimming took 3 bases from V and 0 from J, leaving 7 bases between them. CDR1 is SGHRS, CDR2 YFSETQ, per germline. The CDR3 has 13 residues. The assay ran at deep level. Method: immunoSEQ multiplex PCR; TCRdb's copy keeps in-frame clones and lacks some. In the table there are under 2,500,000 clones, almost 96% of which are singletons. Regarding this clone: Other DNA sequences in this sample translate to the same CDR3.

Sequencing used naive CD4+ T cells sorted from blood. Subset defined: CD45RA+ positively selected. The source is a man aged 18-30 years in good health. The chain combines TRBV5-1 with TRBJ2-7; D is undetermined. DNA of the CDR3: TGCGCCAGCAGCTCGGACGGCTCCTACGAGCAGTACTTC. It yields the protein CASSSDGSYEQYF.